This T cell receptor beta chain was observed in a study of tumor-infiltrating lymphocytes in localized non-small cell lung cancer. Using immunoSEQ multiplex PCR, the repertoire was profiled, and TCRdb retains in-frame clones only, with some absent. The sample lists 10,000 to 15,000 clones, about 70% seen once, with about a sixth in the top ten. Study results and caveats: Each assay used a separate piece of the same tissue. No T-cell fraction difference was seen between IM1 and IM2 tumors.

The length of the CDR3 is 17 residues. From germline, CDR1 is LNHDA and CDR2 SQIVND (reference sequence). The ends were cut back, 6 bases at V and 3 bases at J, with 21 bases in the middle. As regards this clone: Its specificity is unknown.

The clonotype originates from a human donor with non-small cell lung cancer. Sequences were obtained from uninvolved lung tissue not adjacent to the tumor. The V call is TRBV19, the J call TRBJ1-5; no clear D gene. CDR3 DNA sequence: TGTGCCAGTAGCAGGTTGGCGGATTCTTCCTCCAATCAGCCCCAGCATTTT. As protein: CASSRLADSSSNQPQHF.